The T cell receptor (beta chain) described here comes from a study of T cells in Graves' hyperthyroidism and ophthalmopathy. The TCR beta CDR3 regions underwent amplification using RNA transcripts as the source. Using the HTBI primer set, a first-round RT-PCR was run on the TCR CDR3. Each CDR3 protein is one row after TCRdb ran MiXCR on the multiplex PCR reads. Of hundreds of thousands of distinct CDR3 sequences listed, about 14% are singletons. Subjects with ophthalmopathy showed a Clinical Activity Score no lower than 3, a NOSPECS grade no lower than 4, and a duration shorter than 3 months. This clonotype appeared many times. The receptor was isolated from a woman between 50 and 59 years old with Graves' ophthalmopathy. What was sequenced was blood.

CDR3 in amino acids: CASSSGHRPAGGYTF. The CDR3 nucleotides are TGTGCCAGTAGTAGCGGACATCGTCCGGCTGGTGGCTACACCTTC. This sequence joins TRBV19 and TRBJ1-2; weak D call: TRBD1 (5 bases). Trimming cost V 4 bases and J 7 bases, with 19 bases left between them. The CDR3 has 15 residues. The germline V gene has CDR1 LNHDA and CDR2 SQIVND (reference sequence).